These 4 T cell receptor beta chains came from one sample sequenced in a study of T-cell reconstitution after alpha-beta-depleted transplantation in children. Researchers prepared the TCRbeta library using unique molecular identifiers, the study reports. TCRdb re-analysed the PCR reads in MiXCR, keeping a single row per CDR3 protein. Among hundreds of thousands of distinct CDR3 sequences listed, about 31% were seen once. The sequences come from PBMCs from the stem cell graft donor, collected from the stem cell graft. The receptors were gathered from a human donor who donated a stem cell graft to a child with aplastic anemia.

This clonotype was counted a few times. The rearrangement links TRBV9 to TRBJ2-1; the D gene could be TRBD1 or TRBD2 (5 bases each). There are 15 residues in the CDR3. V shed 0 bases and J shed 5 bases, with 12 bases lying between them. Germline values: CDR1 SGDLS, CDR2 YYNGEE. The CDR3 nucleotides read TGTGCCAGCAGCGTAGCTACGGGGCAGAACAATGAGCAGTTCTTC. Its translation: CASSVATGQNNEQFF.

This clonotype was counted a few times. This chain uses TRBV27 with TRBJ2-7, with TRBD1 as a possible D gene (5 bases). The V end lost 6 bases, the J end lost 12 bases, and 12 bases lay between the germline ends. There are 10 residues in the CDR3. Germline loops: CDR1 MNHEY, CDR2 SMNVEV (reference sequence). Written as DNA, the CDR3 is TGTGCCAGCAGACAGGAGATCTGGTACTTC. This sequence encodes CASRQEIWYF.

There are a few counts of this clonotype. The V gene is TRBV29-1, the J gene TRBJ2-2; no definite D call. This CDR3 region has 14 residues. CDR1 and CDR2 from the germline V gene are SQVTM and ANQGSEA. Between the trimmed V and J ends, which lost 7 bases and 5 bases, there was a span of 17 bases. CDR3 in amino acids: CSARIGSSTGELFF. The CDR3 DNA reads as TGCAGCGCCAGAATCGGGTCCTCGACCGGGGAGCTGTTTTTT.

The chain is built from TRBV7-8 and TRBJ2-7; D perhaps matches TRBD2 (6 bases). This CDR3 comprises 16 residues. Between the trimmed V and J ends, which lost 1 base and 4 bases, there was a span of 17 bases. The germline V gene encodes CDR1 SGHVS and CDR2 FQNEAQ. The CDR3 DNA sequence: TGTGCCAGCAGCTTAGGGGTCGGCTCGGGGAGGTACGAGCAGTACGTC. Translating it yields CASSLGVGSGRYEQYV.